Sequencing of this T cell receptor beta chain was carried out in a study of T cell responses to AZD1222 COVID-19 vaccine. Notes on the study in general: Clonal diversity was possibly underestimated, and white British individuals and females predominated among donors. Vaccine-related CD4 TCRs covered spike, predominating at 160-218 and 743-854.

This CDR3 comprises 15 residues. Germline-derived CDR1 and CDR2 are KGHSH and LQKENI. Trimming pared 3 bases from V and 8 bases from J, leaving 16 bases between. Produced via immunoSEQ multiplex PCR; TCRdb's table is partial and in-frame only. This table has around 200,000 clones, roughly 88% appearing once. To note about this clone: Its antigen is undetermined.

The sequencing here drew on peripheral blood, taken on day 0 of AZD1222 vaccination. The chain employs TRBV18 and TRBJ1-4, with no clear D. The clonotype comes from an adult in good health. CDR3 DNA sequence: TGTGCCAGCTCACCCCCGGGCCCTGGATTAGAAAAACTGTTTTTT. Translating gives CASSPPGPGLEKLFF.